A selection of T cell receptor beta chains follows, all from one sample in a study of PD-1 blockade in classical Hodgkin lymphoma. Assay used: immunoSEQ multiplex PCR; TCRdb lists only in-frame clones, some missing. The sample yields 46,000 or so clones, roughly 86% seen once. The sequencing here drew on peripheral blood mononuclear cells (PBMCs), taken at baseline. These receptors came from a human donor with classical Hodgkin lymphoma. Both conserved end residues are part of each CDR3. D genes are given only for firm matches. Some rows mark clone size as missing; the rest say once, few, many or name a class of expanded clone.

d_call clone_size j_call v_call cdr3_nt cdr3_aa
TRBD2 . TRBJ2-2 TRBV5-1 TGCGCCAGCAGCTTTGGAATAGCGGGGATGAACACCGGGGAGCTGTTTTTT CASSFGIAGMNTGELFF
TRBD1 . TRBJ2-7 TRBV5-1 TGCGCCAGCAGCGCCTCGGGACAGGGGCTTCTGCGTGACTTC CASSASGQGLLRDF
TRBD2 once TRBJ2-7 TRBV2 TGTGCCAGCGCGCCCGGGACTAGCGGATCCTACGAGCAGTACTTC CASAPGTSGSYEQYF
. . TRBJ2-1 TRBV2 TGTGCCAGCAGCCTACTAGGGATGTTTTCCAATGAGCAGTTCTTC CASSLLGMFSNEQFF
TRBD2 . TRBJ2-1 TRBV6-4 TGTGCCAGCAGTGAAGCGGGGGGGCCCAATGAGCAGTTCTTC CASSEAGGPNEQFF
. . TRBJ2-7 TRBV4-1 TGCGCCAGCAGCCAATATCAAGCACCGGATTACGAGCAGTACTTC CASSQYQAPDYEQYF
TRBD2 . TRBJ2-5 TRBV9 TGTGCCAGCTGTAGCGGGGACGACCAAGAGACCCAGTACTTC CASCSGDDQETQYF
TRBD1 . TRBJ2-7 TRBV7-9 TGTGCCAGCAGTCCTAGACAGGGGAAACCCTACGAGCAGTACTTC CASSPRQGKPYEQYF
TRBD2 . TRBJ2-3 TRBV9 TGTGCCAGCAGCTCTAGCGGGAGGGCCTACACAGATACGCAGTATTTT CASSSSGRAYTDTQYF
. . TRBJ1-6 TRBV5-1 TGCGCCAGCAGCTTGACCCGGGATTCACCCCTCCACTTT CASSLTRDSPLHF
. . TRBJ2-4 TRBV25-1 TGTGCCACCCCCGGAAACATTCAGTACTTC CATPGNIQYF
. . TRBJ2-3 TRBV4-3 TGCGCCAGCAGCCAAGAAAGAGGGGGGGCAGATACGCAGTATTTT CASSQERGGADTQYF
. . TRBJ2-3 TRBV4-3 TGCGCCAGCAGCCAATACACAGATACGCAGTATTTT CASSQYTDTQYF
TRBD1 once TRBJ1-5 TRBV19 TGTGCCACTCAGGACAGGGGTTATAACAATCAGCCCCAGCATTTT CATQDRGYNNQPQHF
TRBD1 . TRBJ2-5 TRBV7-6 TGTGCCAGCAGCGAGGACAGGGCCCACAACCAAGAGACCCAGTACTTC CASSEDRAHNQETQYF
. few TRBJ2-7 TRBV28 TGTGCCAACCTTGGACTCCCCTCCTACGAGCAGTACTTC CANLGLPSYEQYF
TRBD1 few TRBJ2-7 TRBV28 TGTGCCAGCAGAGGCCGGACAGGGCGTAGCTACGAGCAGTACTTC CASRGRTGRSYEQYF
. . TRBJ2-7 TRBV13 TGTGCCAGCAGCGACCGGGGGACCCTCTACGAGCAGTACTTC CASSDRGTLYEQYF
. . TRBJ1-2 TRBV9 TGTGCCAGCAGCTCGGGCGGCAACTATGGCTACACCTTC CASSSGGNYGYTF
TRBD2 . TRBJ2-2 TRBV28 TGTGCCAGCAGTTCCCTAACTAGCGGACCCGACACCGGGGAGCTGTTTTTT CASSSLTSGPDTGELFF
. . TRBJ1-4 TRBV7-8 TGTGCCAGCAGCTTAAATTTATTGACTGCGAATGAAAAACTGTTTTTT CASSLNLLTANEKLFF
. once TRBJ2-1 TRBV10-3 TGTGCCATCAGTGAGTGGGGGAGTGAGCAGTTCTTC CAISEWGSEQFF
. . TRBJ2-1 TRBV27 TGTGCCAGCAGTTTGACTAGGGGCTACAATGAGCAGTTCTTC CASSLTRGYNEQFF
. . TRBJ2-2 TRBV10-3 TGTGCCATCAGTGAAAGAGGGACCAACACCGGGGAGCTGTTTTTT CAISERGTNTGELFF
. . TRBJ2-5 TRBV29-1 TGCAGCGTTGGAAGGGCCCTGGAGACCCAGTACTTC CSVGRALETQYF
TRBD2 . TRBJ2-1 TRBV27 TGTGCCAGCAGTACTCGACTAGCGGGAAAAACCTACAATGAGCAGTTCTTC CASSTRLAGKTYNEQFF
. . TRBJ1-2 TRBV29-1 TGCAGCGTTGAATCCCGGGGGTCTGTCTATGGCTACACCTTC CSVESRGSVYGYTF
TRBD1 . TRBJ1-1 TRBV5-6 TGTGCCAGCAGCTTGGCAGGGGGGTCCACTGAAGCTTTCTTT CASSLAGGSTEAFF
TRBD2 . TRBJ2-7 TRBV18 TGTGCCAGCTCACCGGTGGGGGGGGGTTCCGAGCAGTACTTC CASSPVGGGSEQYF
. . TRBJ2-1 TRBV27 TGTGCCAGCAGTTCTCGGCGGGGTGGGAGACATACCTACAATGAGCAGTTCTTC CASSSRRGGRHTYNEQFF
. . TRBJ1-3 TRBV9 TGTGCCAGCAGCGGGAGCCGGGGGGGAACGACCTCTGGAAACACCATATATTTT CASSGSRGGTTSGNTIYF
. . TRBJ2-6 TRBV9 TGTGCCAGCAGCCTAAACAGTGTCTCTGGGGCCAACGTCCTGACTTTC CASSLNSVSGANVLTF
TRBD1 . TRBJ1-2 TRBV19 TGTGCCAGCAGAGTCGCGGGACAGGGGGTCTACACCTTC CASRVAGQGVYTF
. medium-sized TRBJ1-2 TRBV7-3 TGTGCCAGCAGCTCCCCGGGGGAGGACTATGGCTACACCTTC CASSSPGEDYGYTF
TRBD2 . TRBJ2-7 TRBV19 TGTGCCAGTAGTATCACTAGCGGATCCTACGAGCAGTACTTC CASSITSGSYEQYF
. once TRBJ1-1 TRBV5-1 TGCGCCAGCAGCTTGGTGGCAGGGTCCAACACTGAAGCTTTCTTT CASSLVAGSNTEAFF
. . TRBJ2-7 TRBV6-6 TGTGCCAGCAGTTACGCCGGGGGAAGTCGCTCCTACGAGCAGTACTTC CASSYAGGSRSYEQYF
TRBD1 . TRBJ2-7 TRBV15 TGTGCCACCGAGTTGACGACAGGGAAGCTCCGCGAGCAGTACTTC CATELTTGKLREQYF
. . TRBJ2-3 TRBV5-1 TGCGCCAGCAGCTTGGATCAGCGGCTCTTTACAGATACGCAGTATTTT CASSLDQRLFTDTQYF
. . TRBJ1-2 TRBV5-1 TGCGCCAGCAGCTTGGACAGACCCAACTATGGCTACACCTTC CASSLDRPNYGYTF
. . TRBJ2-7 TRBV25-1 TGTGCCAGCAGTGATCTTTTCCGGGACGGTACCTACGAGCAGTACTTC CASSDLFRDGTYEQYF
. . TRBJ1-3 TRBV7-6 TGTGCCAGCAGCTTAACAGGGACTGGAAACACCATATATTTT CASSLTGTGNTIYF
. . TRBJ2-5 TRBV6-5 TGTGCCAGCAGTTACGGCGGCCTCCAAGAGACCCAGTACTTC CASSYGGLQETQYF
. . TRBJ2-5 TRBV11-2 TGTGCCAGCAGCTTAGCTCCGAGACGGACCCAGTACTTC CASSLAPRRTQYF
. few TRBJ2-2 TRBV7-9 TGTGCCAGCAGCTTCCAGGGGGGGCCCGGGGAGCTGTTTTTT CASSFQGGPGELFF
. . TRBJ2-7 TRBV21-1 TGTGCCAGCAGCAAAATGGGCCAGGGAGGGTGCAGAATAAGGAGCGAGCAGTACTTC CASSKMGQGGCRIRSEQYF
TRBD1 . TRBJ2-7 TRBV28 TGTGCCAGCAGTTTTTCCGGGACAGCCCTTCCCTACGAGCAGTACTTC CASSFSGTALPYEQYF
. . TRBJ2-1 TRBV9 TGTGCCAGCACACCTAGAGGGGGGGCCCCGGCAGAGCAGTTCTTC CASTPRGGAPAEQFF
. . TRBJ1-3 TRBV4-1 TGCGCCAGCAGCCAAGTCCCCGTGGCTGGAAACACCATATATTTT CASSQVPVAGNTIYF
. . TRBJ2-3 TRBV6-6 TGTGCCAGCAGTTACTTTAGCACCGGGGGTGGAGATACGCAGTATTTT CASSYFSTGGGDTQYF
. . TRBJ2-2 TRBV15 TGTGCCACCAGCAGAGCCCCAGGCTCACTGGAGCTGTTTTTT CATSRAPGSLELFF
. . TRBJ2-7 TRBV4-1 TGCGCCAGCAGCCAGGGAATGACGACAGGTGTCTACGAGCAGTACTTC CASSQGMTTGVYEQYF
. . TRBJ2-5 TRBV5-1 TGCGCCAGCAGCCTAGCTGGGGAGACCCAGTACTTC CASSLAGETQYF
. . TRBJ2-1 TRBV5-1 TGCGCCAGCAGCAAAAATGAGGCGGGACAGTACAATGAGCAGTTCTTC CASSKNEAGQYNEQFF
. . TRBJ2-1 TRBV10-3 TGTGCCATCAGTGAGTCGACCGGGGGTCGATACAATGAGCAGTTCTTC CAISESTGGRYNEQFF
TRBD2 . TRBJ2-1 TRBV19 TGTGCCAGTAGTACAGACTCTAGCGGGCCCAATGAGCAGTTCTTC CASSTDSSGPNEQFF
. . TRBJ2-5 TRBV11-2 TGTGCCAGCAGCTTAGAGGAGACCCAGTACTTC CASSLEETQYF
TRBD1 . TRBJ2-5 TRBV2 TGTGCCAGCAGTGATATGGGACAGGGGATGTCGACCCAGTACTTC CASSDMGQGMSTQYF
TRBD1 . TRBJ2-1 TRBV6-6 TGTGCCAGCAGTTCTCGACAGGGAAGCAATGAGCAGTTCTTC CASSSRQGSNEQFF